The 5 T cell receptor beta chains listed next were all sequenced from one sample in a study of T cells in Graves' hyperthyroidism and ophthalmopathy. Amplification of TCR beta CDR3 regions used RNA as the template. With the HTBI primer set, the TCR CDR3 went through a first round of RT-PCR. TCRdb redid the calling of the multiplex PCR reads with MiXCR, one entry per CDR3 protein. This table has roughly 420,000 distinct CDR3 sequences, approximately 14% appearing once. Sequenced input: blood. These receptors were collected from a woman younger than 35 with Graves' hyperthyroidism.

As for this clonotype: Possible read error: a much larger clone is one base away. V is TRBV7-2 and J is TRBJ2-5; 12 positions match TRBD2. With 4 bases clipped from V and 4 bases from J, the junction kept 10 bases outside the gene matches. Per the germline V gene, CDR1 is SGHTA and CDR2 is FQGNSA. The CDR3 consists of 17 residues. The DNA of the CDR3 is TGTGCCAGCAGCTCACTTCTAGCGGGAGGGTTGCGAGAGACCCAGTACTTC. Amino acid sequence: CASSSLLAGGLRETQYF.

This clonotype was seen repeatedly, ten times or more. V and J are TRBV20-1 and TRBJ1-4, with no clear D. Germline assignment: CDR1 DFQATT and CDR2 SNEGSKA (reference sequence). V gave up 2 bases and J gave up 7 bases, with 17 bases separating them. This CDR3 contains 15 residues. The CDR3 spells CSARFGGMAGEKLFF. In DNA, the CDR3 is TGCAGTGCTAGATTCGGTGGGATGGCTGGTGAAAAACTGTTTTTT.

V is TRBV20-1 and J is TRBJ1-1, with 8 bases matching TRBD1. In germline, CDR1 is DFQATT, CDR2 SNEGSKA (reference sequence). With V trimmed by 6 bases and J by 0 bases, 3 bases remained unmatched. This CDR3 has 13 residues. The CDR3 DNA sequence: TGCAGTGCAGCGACAGGGGTGAACACTGAAGCTTTCTTT. Its translation: CSAATGVNTEAFF.

In its sample, this clonotype was seen many times. V usage is TRBV20-1 and J usage is TRBJ1-1; maybe TRBD1 (6 bases). CDR1 and CDR2 (germline): DFQATT, SNEGSKA (reference sequence). The ends were cut back, 5 bases at V and 1 base at J, with 14 bases in the middle. This CDR3 comprises 14 residues. Here the CDR3 reads CSAPRTEANTEAFF. The CDR3 region has the DNA TGCAGTGCTCCCCGGACAGAAGCGAACACTGAAGCTTTCTTT.

This clonotype was counted ten times or more. CDR3 bases: TGTGCCAGCAGCCACGTTTACCAAGAGACCCAGTACTTC. As protein: CASSHVYQETQYF. The V gene is TRBV3-1, the J gene TRBJ2-5; D remains unclear. V lost 3 bases and J lost 0, with 5 bases in between. Germline CDR1 reads LGHDT; CDR2 reads YNNKEL (reference sequence). The CDR3 contains 13 residues.